This entry is about one T cell receptor (beta chain). This CDR3 comprises 15 residues. V was trimmed by 0 bases and J by 3 bases, leaving 11 bases between them. Germline V gene sequence: CDR1 LGHNA, CDR2 YSLEER. This sample was included in a study of shared clonotypes between healthy human individuals. In the original analysis: Filtering differed because ImmunoSEQ produced junction-only sequences that carried no quality scores. Some clones are missing from TCRdb's copy, which holds only in-frame ones; the method was immunoSEQ multiplex PCR. That table furnishes V, J and clone size, whereas the DNA furnished D and trimming. The table has about 1.5 million clones, approximately 98% seen once.

The receptor comes from a man aged 25 to 40 in good health. The chain employs TRBV4-3 and TRBJ1-1, with D maybe TRBD1 (5 bases). The sequencing input was naive CD4+ T cells sorted from blood. The subset here: CD45RA+ positively selected. CDR3: CASSQDQGIDTEAFF. DNA for the CDR3: TGCGCCAGCAGCCAAGACCAGGGTATTGACACTGAAGCTTTCTTT.